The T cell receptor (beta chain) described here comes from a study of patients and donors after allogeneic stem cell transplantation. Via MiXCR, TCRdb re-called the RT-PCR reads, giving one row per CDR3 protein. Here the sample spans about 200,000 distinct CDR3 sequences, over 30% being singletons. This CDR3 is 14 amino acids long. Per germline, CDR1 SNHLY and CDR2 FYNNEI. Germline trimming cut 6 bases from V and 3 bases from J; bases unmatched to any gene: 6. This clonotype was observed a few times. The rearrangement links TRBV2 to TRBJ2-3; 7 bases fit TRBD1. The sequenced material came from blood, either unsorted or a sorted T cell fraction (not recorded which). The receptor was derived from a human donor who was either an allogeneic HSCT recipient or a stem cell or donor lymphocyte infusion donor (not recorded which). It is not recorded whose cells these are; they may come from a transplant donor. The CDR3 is CASSDREFTDTQYF. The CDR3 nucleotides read TGTGCCAGCAGCGACAGGGAGTTTACAGATACGCAGTATTTT.